These T cell receptor beta chains were read from a single sample in a study of T cell responses to AZD1222 COVID-19 vaccine. Profiled with immunoSEQ multiplex PCR; TCRdb holds only in-frame clones, not every one. In the table there are 120,000 to 150,000 clones, 92% of which are singletons. The sample consisted of peripheral blood, taken 28 days after the second AZD1222 dose. Receptors were obtained from an adult who received the AZD1222 COVID-19 vaccine. The CDR3 runs from the conserved cysteine through the conserved F or W. The order of the fields is V gene, D gene, J gene, clone size, CDR3 protein, CDR3 DNA. The D gene is left open where the match is weak. The size field is filled for only some rows; it gives once, few, many or a size class.

v_gene: TRBV9
d_gene: .
j_gene: TRBJ1-6
abundance: .
CDR3aa: CASSVESNSPLHF
CDR3nt: TGTGCCAGCAGCGTAGAGTCGAATTCACCCCTCCACTTT

v_gene: TRBV6-5
d_gene: TRBD1
j_gene: TRBJ1-2
abundance: .
CDR3aa: CASSRTGPFYGYTF
CDR3nt: TGTGCCAGCAGTCGGACAGGGCCCTTCTATGGCTACACCTTC

v_gene: TRBV6-2/TRBV6-3
d_gene: TRBD1
j_gene: TRBJ2-2
abundance: .
CDR3aa: CASSRQGLNTGELFF
CDR3nt: TGTGCCAGCAGTCGACAGGGGTTGAACACCGGGGAGCTGTTTTTT

v_gene: TRBV7-2
d_gene: .
j_gene: TRBJ2-5
abundance: .
CDR3aa: CASSLAWGMGETQYF
CDR3nt: TGTGCCAGCAGCTTAGCCTGGGGGATGGGGGAGACCCAGTACTTC

v_gene: TRBV20-1
d_gene: .
j_gene: TRBJ1-1
abundance: .
CDR3aa: CSASRPTMNTEAFF
CDR3nt: TGCAGTGCTAGTCGGCCAACTATGAACACTGAAGCTTTCTTT

v_gene: TRBV27
d_gene: TRBD2
j_gene: TRBJ2-7
abundance: .
CDR3aa: CASSRLAPGYEQYF
CDR3nt: TGTGCCAGCAGCCGACTAGCTCCGGGGTACGAGCAGTACTTC

v_gene: TRBV19
d_gene: .
j_gene: TRBJ1-5
abundance: .
CDR3aa: CASSFSGESNQPQHF
CDR3nt: TGTGCCAGTAGTTTCTCAGGGGAGAGCAATCAGCCCCAGCATTTT

v_gene: TRBV4-2
d_gene: TRBD1
j_gene: TRBJ1-2
abundance: .
CDR3aa: CASRDRESGYTF
CDR3nt: TGTGCCAGCAGGGACAGGGAGAGTGGCTACACCTTC

v_gene: TRBV7-6
d_gene: TRBD2
j_gene: TRBJ2-3
abundance: .
CDR3aa: CASSFAGLSTDTQYF
CDR3nt: TGTGCCAGCAGCTTCGCGGGACTAAGCACAGATACGCAGTATTTT

v_gene: TRBV7-2
d_gene: .
j_gene: TRBJ1-1
abundance: .
CDR3aa: CASSLYGVPGKFTEAFF
CDR3nt: TGTGCCAGCAGCTTATATGGGGTGCCAGGGAAGTTTACTGAAGCTTTCTTT

v_gene: TRBV19
d_gene: TRBD1
j_gene: TRBJ2-7
abundance: .
CDR3aa: CASSLQQGNPYEQYF
CDR3nt: TGTGCCAGTAGTCTTCAACAGGGGAACCCCTACGAGCAGTACTTC

v_gene: TRBV19
d_gene: .
j_gene: TRBJ1-1
abundance: .
CDR3aa: CASRTGTVNTEAFF
CDR3nt: TGTGCCAGTAGAACCGGGACTGTGAACACTGAAGCTTTCTTT

v_gene: TRBV5-5
d_gene: .
j_gene: TRBJ2-1
abundance: .
CDR3aa: CASTITGTSYNEQFF
CDR3nt: TGTGCCAGCACCATAACCGGGACATCTTACAATGAGCAGTTCTTC

v_gene: TRBV7-8
d_gene: .
j_gene: TRBJ1-2
abundance: .
CDR3aa: CASSFIGAISYGYTF
CDR3nt: TGTGCCAGCAGCTTTATAGGGGCCATTAGCTATGGCTACACCTTC

v_gene: TRBV28
d_gene: .
j_gene: TRBJ1-2
abundance: .
CDR3aa: CASSLRRVYGYTF
CDR3nt: TGTGCCAGCAGTTTAAGACGAGTCTATGGCTACACCTTC

v_gene: TRBV13
d_gene: .
j_gene: TRBJ1-2
abundance: .
CDR3aa: CASSLNGGPYDGYTF
CDR3nt: TGTGCCAGCAGCTTAAACGGGGGCCCGTATGATGGCTACACCTTC

v_gene: TRBV19
d_gene: .
j_gene: TRBJ1-1
abundance: .
CDR3aa: CASRSRAPEAFF
CDR3nt: TGTGCCAGTAGGTCCCGAGCGCCTGAAGCTTTCTTT

v_gene: TRBV18
d_gene: TRBD1
j_gene: TRBJ1-5
abundance: .
CDR3aa: CASLGQGIDQPQHF
CDR3nt: TGTGCCAGCCTGGGACAGGGAATCGATCAGCCCCAGCATTTT

v_gene: TRBV24-1
d_gene: .
j_gene: TRBJ2-1
abundance: .
CDR3aa: CATSGGDAYNEQFF
CDR3nt: TGTGCCACCAGTGGAGGTGACGCCTACAATGAGCAGTTCTTC

v_gene: TRBV12-2
d_gene: .
j_gene: TRBJ1-5
abundance: .
CDR3aa: CASRHRDRAFVGNQPQHF
CDR3nt: TGTGCAAGTCGCCACCGGGACAGGGCGTTTGTGGGCAATCAGCCCCAGCATTTT

v_gene: TRBV27
d_gene: .
j_gene: TRBJ1-2
abundance: .
CDR3aa: CAIRDGARGYTF
CDR3nt: TGTGCCATCCGGGACGGGGCTCGCGGCTACACCTTC

v_gene: TRBV27
d_gene: .
j_gene: TRBJ2-2
abundance: .
CDR3aa: CATTKAGELFF
CDR3nt: TGTGCCACTACCAAGGCCGGGGAGCTGTTTTTT

v_gene: TRBV29-1
d_gene: .
j_gene: TRBJ1-1
abundance: .
CDR3aa: CSVVGDSGTGTEAFF
CDR3nt: TGCAGCGTTGTGGGGGATTCGGGGACGGGCACTGAAGCTTTCTTT

v_gene: TRBV15
d_gene: .
j_gene: TRBJ1-2
abundance: .
CDR3aa: CATSSDLRRSQSYTF
CDR3nt: TGTGCCACCAGCAGCGACCTACGGCGGTCTCAGAGCTACACCTTC

v_gene: TRBV2
d_gene: .
j_gene: TRBJ1-1
abundance: .
CDR3aa: CASSEGLNTEAFF
CDR3nt: TGTGCCAGCAGTGAAGGGTTGAACACTGAAGCTTTCTTT

v_gene: TRBV5-1
d_gene: .
j_gene: TRBJ2-7
abundance: .
CDR3aa: CASSSDRSSYEQYF
CDR3nt: TGCGCCAGCAGCTCCGACAGGAGCTCCTACGAGCAGTACTTC

v_gene: TRBV5-5
d_gene: .
j_gene: TRBJ1-1
abundance: once
CDR3aa: CASSPADTEAFF
CDR3nt: TGTGCCAGCAGCCCCGCCGACACTGAAGCTTTCTTT

v_gene: TRBV28
d_gene: .
j_gene: TRBJ1-2
abundance: .
CDR3aa: CASSTAEKYGYTF
CDR3nt: TGTGCCAGCTCGACCGCCGAGAAATATGGCTACACCTTC

v_gene: TRBV4-2
d_gene: TRBD2
j_gene: TRBJ2-7
abundance: .
CDR3aa: CASSPQREGSYEQYF
CDR3nt: TGTGCCAGCAGCCCCCAGCGGGAGGGCTCCTACGAGCAGTACTTC

v_gene: TRBV11-1
d_gene: TRBD1
j_gene: TRBJ2-7
abundance: .
CDR3aa: CASSTDRVVYEQYF
CDR3nt: TGTGCCAGCAGCACGGACAGGGTGGTCTACGAGCAGTACTTC

v_gene: TRBV6-1
d_gene: TRBD1
j_gene: TRBJ1-3
abundance: .
CDR3aa: CASSDTTGGYGNTIYF
CDR3nt: TGTGCCAGCAGTGACACGACAGGGGGCTACGGAAACACCATATATTTT

v_gene: TRBV18
d_gene: TRBD1
j_gene: TRBJ2-5
abundance: .
CDR3aa: CASSTDRVAETQYF
CDR3nt: TGTGCCAGCTCAACCGACAGGGTAGCAGAGACCCAGTACTTC

v_gene: TRBV11-2
d_gene: .
j_gene: TRBJ2-3
abundance: .
CDR3aa: CASSFDSDTQYF
CDR3nt: TGTGCCAGCAGCTTTGATTCAGATACGCAGTATTTT

v_gene: TRBV14
d_gene: .
j_gene: TRBJ1-2
abundance: .
CDR3aa: CASSQGSRYGYTF
CDR3nt: TGTGCCAGCAGCCAGGGATCCCGCTATGGCTACACCTTC

v_gene: TRBV10-3
d_gene: .
j_gene: TRBJ1-1
abundance: .
CDR3aa: CAISEWETVNTEAFF
CDR3nt: TGTGCCATCAGTGAGTGGGAGACAGTCAACACTGAAGCTTTCTTT

v_gene: TRBV19
d_gene: .
j_gene: TRBJ1-4
abundance: .
CDR3aa: CASSIAAATNEKLFF
CDR3nt: TGTGCCAGTAGTATAGCGGCAGCAACTAATGAAAAACTGTTTTTT

v_gene: TRBV3-1/TRBV3-2
d_gene: .
j_gene: TRBJ2-5
abundance: .
CDR3aa: CASSQGLTGETQYF
CDR3nt: TGTGCCAGCAGCCAAGGCCTTACGGGAGAGACCCAGTACTTC

v_gene: TRBV9
d_gene: .
j_gene: TRBJ2-7
abundance: .
CDR3aa: CASSVGTSGYEQYF
CDR3nt: TGTGCCAGCAGCGTAGGGACGTCTGGGTACGAGCAGTACTTC

v_gene: TRBV29-1
d_gene: TRBD2
j_gene: TRBJ2-3
abundance: .
CDR3aa: CSAAGLVENTQYF
CDR3nt: TGCAGCGCTGCGGGACTAGTTGAGAATACGCAGTATTTT

v_gene: TRBV6-5
d_gene: .
j_gene: TRBJ2-3
abundance: .
CDR3aa: CASSYRPGTDTQYF
CDR3nt: TGTGCCAGCAGTTACCGACCGGGCACAGATACGCAGTATTTT

v_gene: TRBV4-1
d_gene: .
j_gene: TRBJ1-1
abundance: .
CDR3aa: CASSQDPWGGTEAFF
CDR3nt: TGCGCCAGCAGCCAAGATCCTTGGGGGGGCACTGAAGCTTTCTTT

v_gene: TRBV9
d_gene: .
j_gene: TRBJ1-1
abundance: .
CDR3aa: CASSVASQGGNTEAFF
CDR3nt: TGTGCCAGCAGCGTAGCGTCACAGGGAGGGAACACTGAAGCTTTCTTT

v_gene: TRBV9
d_gene: TRBD1
j_gene: TRBJ1-2
abundance: .
CDR3aa: CASSPTVGRGNGYTF
CDR3nt: TGTGCCAGCAGCCCCACCGTAGGCAGGGGGAACGGCTACACCTTC

v_gene: TRBV7-6
d_gene: .
j_gene: TRBJ1-2
abundance: .
CDR3aa: CASSFPRGATSGYTF
CDR3nt: TGTGCCAGCAGCTTCCCCAGGGGCGCCACGAGCGGCTACACCTTC

v_gene: TRBV27
d_gene: .
j_gene: TRBJ2-7
abundance: .
CDR3aa: CLTRGVGHSYEQYF
CDR3nt: TGTCTAACCAGGGGAGTGGGGCACTCCTACGAGCAGTACTTC

v_gene: TRBV19
d_gene: TRBD1
j_gene: TRBJ1-4
abundance: .
CDR3aa: CASSLGQGSANEKLFF
CDR3nt: TGTGCCAGTAGTCTAGGACAGGGAAGTGCTAATGAAAAACTGTTTTTT

v_gene: TRBV5-4
d_gene: .
j_gene: TRBJ1-1
abundance: .
CDR3aa: CASSLDSVNSNTEAFF
CDR3nt: TGTGCCAGCAGCTTGGATAGCGTCAATTCGAACACTGAAGCTTTCTTT

v_gene: TRBV19
d_gene: .
j_gene: TRBJ1-3
abundance: .
CDR3aa: CASSIGVKGSGNTIYF
CDR3nt: TGTGCCAGTAGTATAGGAGTGAAAGGCTCTGGAAACACCATATATTTT

v_gene: TRBV19
d_gene: TRBD2
j_gene: TRBJ2-5
abundance: .
CDR3aa: CASSAQRGQETQYF
CDR3nt: TGTGCCAGTAGCGCCCAGCGGGGGCAAGAGACCCAGTACTTC

v_gene: TRBV19
d_gene: .
j_gene: TRBJ2-2
abundance: few
CDR3aa: CASSIGQGWRTSGELFF
CDR3nt: TGTGCCAGTAGTATAGGTCAAGGCTGGAGGACCTCCGGGGAGCTGTTTTTT

v_gene: TRBV4-1
d_gene: .
j_gene: TRBJ1-1
abundance: once
CDR3aa: CASSQGENTEAFF
CDR3nt: TGCGCCAGCAGCCAAGGGGAGAACACTGAAGCTTTCTTT

v_gene: TRBV18
d_gene: .
j_gene: TRBJ2-1
abundance: .
CDR3aa: CASSDNEQFF
CDR3nt: TGTGCCAGCTCTGACAATGAGCAGTTCTTC

v_gene: TRBV30
d_gene: .
j_gene: TRBJ1-1
abundance: .
CDR3aa: CAWSVLAEAFF
CDR3nt: TGTGCCTGGAGTGTACTGGCTGAAGCTTTCTTT

v_gene: TRBV10-3
d_gene: .
j_gene: TRBJ1-1
abundance: .
CDR3aa: CAIRESLNTEAFF
CDR3nt: TGTGCCATCAGGGAGAGCCTGAACACTGAAGCTTTCTTT

v_gene: TRBV5-1
d_gene: .
j_gene: TRBJ1-2
abundance: .
CDR3aa: CASSLGGQRANGYTF
CDR3nt: TGCGCCAGCAGCTTGGGAGGCCAAAGGGCTAATGGCTACACCTTC